The rows below give T cell receptor beta chains drawn from one sample of a study of blood T cell repertoires in COVID-19. Some clones are missing from TCRdb's copy, which holds only in-frame ones; the method was immunoSEQ multiplex PCR. The table shows nearly 400,000 clones, with around nine tenths occurring only once. The sample was PBMCs or T cells enriched from blood (not recorded which). Source of these receptors: a woman younger than 45 who had recovered from COVID-19. Both conserved end residues are part of each CDR3. D genes are given only for firm matches. Rows give clone size only sometimes, using once, few, many, or a class for an expanded clone.

V gene	J gene	clone size	D gene	CDR3 DNA	CDR3 protein
TRBV11-2	TRBJ2-3	-	TRBD2	TGTGCCAGCAGCAACGGACTAGCCGGGGGGGACGATACGCAGTATTTT	CASSNGLAGGDDTQYF
TRBV5-1	TRBJ2-3	-	-	TGCGCCAGCAGCAGACAGGTTACCACAGATACGCAGTATTTT	CASSRQVTTDTQYF
TRBV4-3	TRBJ1-5	once	TRBD1	TGCGCCAGCAGCCAAGTTGTCCGGGACAGGGGCCGGGGAGGCAATCAGCCCCAGCATTTT	CASSQVVRDRGRGGNQPQHF
TRBV3-1/TRBV3-2	TRBJ1-2	once	TRBD1	TGTGCCAGCAGCCAAGAGGGGACAGGGTTTGGCGATGGCTACACCTTC	CASSQEGTGFGDGYTF
TRBV6-5	TRBJ1-2	-	-	TGTGCCAGCAGATACCTCTATGGCTACACCTTC	CASRYLYGYTF
TRBV7-9	TRBJ1-2	-	-	TGTGCCAGCAGCATAAGTGCGGAGCGCAATGGCTACACCTTC	CASSISAERNGYTF
TRBV11-2	TRBJ1-2	-	-	TGTGCCAGCAGCTTAGTAGGCAGGGGAGATGGCTACACCTTC	CASSLVGRGDGYTF
TRBV24-1	TRBJ2-1	-	TRBD1	TGTGCCACCAGTGAGACCGGGACAGGGATGGTCTTC	CATSETGTGMVF
TRBV27	TRBJ1-3	-	-	TGTGCCAGCGGGTGGGGGGGCTCTGGAAACACCATATATTTT	CASGWGGSGNTIYF
TRBV6-5	TRBJ1-2	-	TRBD1	TGTGCCAGCAGCGACGGGACAGGGGGTCTCTATGGCTACACCTTC	CASSDGTGGLYGYTF
TRBV11-1	TRBJ1-1	-	-	TGTGCCAGCAGCAGGAGCCTCAACACTGAAGCTTTCTTT	CASSRSLNTEAFF
TRBV5-1	TRBJ2-2	-	TRBD2	TGCGCCAGCAGCTTCGGGAGCGGGGGGAACACCGGGGAGCTGTTTTTT	CASSFGSGGNTGELFF
TRBV5-8	TRBJ2-1	-	TRBD2	TGTGCCAGCAGCTTGGGCGCTATAGCGGGGGGTTTGGGTGAGCAGTTCTTC	CASSLGAIAGGLGEQFF
TRBV6-5	TRBJ1-1	-	TRBD1	TGTGCCAGCAATCGAGAGGGGGCGCGGGCTGAAGCTTTCTTT	CASNREGARAEAFF
TRBV7-2	TRBJ1-5	-	-	TGTGCCAGCAGCCCGCAGGGGCTCGGTCAGCCCCAGCATTTT	CASSPQGLGQPQHF
TRBV7-3	TRBJ2-5	-	-	TGTGCCAGCAGCTCCCGCCGGGACAACCAAGAGACCCAGTACTTC	CASSSRRDNQETQYF
TRBV30	TRBJ1-1	once	TRBD1	TGTGCCTGGGACAGGGGCTATTTGAACACTGAAGCTTTCTTT	CAWDRGYLNTEAFF
TRBV7-8	TRBJ2-3	once	TRBD2	TGTGCCAGCAGCCCTCGGACTAGTTTGTATACGCAGTATTTT	CASSPRTSLYTQYF
TRBV21-1	TRBJ1-5	-	-	TGTGCCAGCAGCAGGGGGGAGTATAGCAATCAGCCCCAGCATTTT	CASSRGEYSNQPQHF
TRBV19	TRBJ1-1	-	-	TGTGCCAGTAGTCCATCACTTATCCGTTCTGAAGCTTTCTTT	CASSPSLIRSEAFF
TRBV10-2	TRBJ1-5	-	-	TGCGCCAGCAGTGATAAATCGTTCGGTGGGGGGGTAGTACCAAATCAGCCCCAGCATTTT	CASSDKSFGGGVVPNQPQHF
TRBV11-2	TRBJ2-1	-	-	TGTGCCAGCAGCGGTGGACTCCTTCCCGACAATGAGCAGTTCTTC	CASSGGLLPDNEQFF
TRBV5-1	TRBJ2-7	-	-	TGCGCCAGCAGCTTCGTGGTACTCTCCTACGAGCAGTACTTC	CASSFVVLSYEQYF
TRBV19	TRBJ1-2	-	TRBD1	TGTGCCAGTAGTAGCCCCTGGACAGGGGGCGCAGCCACCTTC	CASSSPWTGGAATF
TRBV10-1	TRBJ2-1	few	-	TGCGCCAGCAGTGGGCAGGGGTCCTACAATGAGCAGTTCTTC	CASSGQGSYNEQFF
TRBV2	TRBJ2-7	-	-	TGTGCCAGCAGGGGCATGGGCGGGACAGTTTACGAGCAGTACTTC	CASRGMGGTVYEQYF
TRBV11-3	TRBJ2-2	-	-	TGTGCCAGCAGCTCCCCCCTCGGACGGGGGATGACGGGGGAGCTGTTTTTT	CASSSPLGRGMTGELFF
TRBV11-2	TRBJ1-2	once	-	TGTGCCAGCAGCTTAGATCTAGGAGGGGATGTCGGCTATGGCTACACCTTC	CASSLDLGGDVGYGYTF
TRBV3-1/TRBV3-2	TRBJ1-2	few	-	TGTGCCAGCAGCCAAGCAGGAAGTAACTATGGCTACACCTTC	CASSQAGSNYGYTF
TRBV7-9	TRBJ2-7	-	TRBD1	TGTGCCTCATCCGGGACAGGGGGTCCCGAGCAGTACTTC	CASSGTGGPEQYF
TRBV5-4	TRBJ1-5	-	TRBD1	TGTGCCAGCAGCTTGGTGTGGACAGGGGTTGACAGCAATCAGCCCCAGCATTTT	CASSLVWTGVDSNQPQHF
TRBV28	TRBJ1-1	-	-	TGTGCCAGCAGTTCAGGGTCCCACCTCGGGAACACTGAAGCTTTCTTT	CASSSGSHLGNTEAFF
TRBV28	TRBJ2-7	few	TRBD2	TGTGCCAGCAAACGAGCGGGGAGGGAGCAGTACTTC	CASKRAGREQYF
TRBV25-1	TRBJ2-1	-	TRBD2	TGTGCCAGCAGTTTTACCCAGAGCGGGAGTTCCAATGAGCAGTTCTTC	CASSFTQSGSSNEQFF
TRBV18	TRBJ2-2	-	TRBD2	TGTGCCAGCTCACAACAGGCGGGGGCCGGGGAGCTGTTTTTT	CASSQQAGAGELFF
TRBV5-4	TRBJ2-3	-	TRBD2	TGTGCCAGCAGTAGGAATTCGGGAGGGGATACGCAGTATTTT	CASSRNSGGDTQYF
TRBV2	TRBJ2-5	-	-	TGTGCCAGCAACAGGCAAGAGACCCAGTACTTC	CASNRQETQYF
TRBV5-4	TRBJ2-1	-	-	TGTGCCAGCAGCTTGCTGCAGACCTACAATGAGCAGTTCTTC	CASSLLQTYNEQFF
TRBV2	TRBJ2-1	-	-	TGTGCCAGCAGTGTATTAGCTTTGAATGAGCAGTTCTTC	CASSVLALNEQFF
TRBV7-8	TRBJ1-2	-	-	TGTGCCAGCACCTATTCGTCCATTAACTATGGCTACACCTTC	CASTYSSINYGYTF